This record covers a single T cell receptor beta chain. Antigen specificity is unknown. Time point: baseline pretreatment blood. The sample's treatment: 15 Gy SBRT to primary tumor, nephrectomy 4 weeks later. This specimen belongs to a study of radiation and T cells in renal cell carcinoma. Produced via immunoSEQ multiplex PCR; TCRdb's table is partial and in-frame only. The sample shows about 50,000 clones, about 80% of them seen only once. General study results and limits: Without pretreatment biopsies, baseline tumor clonotype presence was undetermined.

V lost 7 bases, J lost 4 bases, and 9 bases stayed unmatched. Germline values: CDR1 SGHVS, CDR2 FNYEAQ. This CDR3 is built from 15 residues. The receptor comes from a woman between 70 and 85 years old with renal cell carcinoma. Sequenced material: blood, taken from a patient whose treatment included radiotherapy and nephrectomy. This rearrangement joins TRBV7-6 to TRBJ2-1; 8 positions agree with TRBD1. As DNA, the CDR3 is TGTGCCAGCACCGTTACAGGGGGAACTTACAATGAGCAGTTCTTC. It codes for CASTVTGGTYNEQFF. Using reference TRBV7-6 and TRBJ2-1 for the parts outside the CDR3, the full variable domain is GAGVSQSPRYKVTKRGQDVALRCDPISGHVSLYWYRQALGQGPEFLTYFNYEAQQDKSGLPNDRFSAERPEGSISTLTIQRTEQRDSAMYRCASTVTGGTYNEQFFGPGTRLTVL.